This TCR beta chain was captured by sequencing in a study of Graves' ophthalmopathy and Graves' hyperthyroidism. The length of the CDR3 is 12 residues. The V end was cut by 4 bases, the J end by 6 bases, with 13 bases between. Germline lookup yields CDR1 SQVTM and CDR2 ANQGSEA. Amplification from RNA transcripts yielded the TCR beta CDR3 regions. Investigators did first-round RT-PCR with HTBI primers, then second-round multiplex PCR. TCRdb used MiXCR to reprocess the multiplex PCR reads, holding one entry per CDR3 protein. The sample shows around 1,200,000 distinct CDR3 sequences, about 35% of them seen only once. This clonotype was observed many times.

The source is an adult man with Graves' hyperthyroidism. Specimen: peripheral blood or thyroid tissue (not recorded which). This rearrangement joins TRBV29-1 to TRBJ2-7; no reliable D call. As DNA, the CDR3 is TGCAGCGTTGCGTTACAGACCCTCGAGCAGTACTTC. This gives the protein CSVALQTLEQYF.